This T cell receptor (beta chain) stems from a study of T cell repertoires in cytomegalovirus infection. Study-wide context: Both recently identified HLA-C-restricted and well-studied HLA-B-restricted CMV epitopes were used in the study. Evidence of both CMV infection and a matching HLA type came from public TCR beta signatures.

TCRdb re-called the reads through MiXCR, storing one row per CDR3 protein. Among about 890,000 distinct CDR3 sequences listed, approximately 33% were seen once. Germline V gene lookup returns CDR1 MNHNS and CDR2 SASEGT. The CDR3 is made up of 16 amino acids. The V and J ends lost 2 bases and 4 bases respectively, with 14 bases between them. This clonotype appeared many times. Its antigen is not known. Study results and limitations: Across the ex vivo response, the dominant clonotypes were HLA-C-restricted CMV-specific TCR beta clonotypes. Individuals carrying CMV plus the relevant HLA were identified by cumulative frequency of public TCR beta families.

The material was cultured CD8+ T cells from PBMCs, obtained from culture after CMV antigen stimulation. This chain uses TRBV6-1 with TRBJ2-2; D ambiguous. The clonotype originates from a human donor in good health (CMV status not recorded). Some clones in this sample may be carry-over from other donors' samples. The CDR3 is CASSEIPGPITGELFF. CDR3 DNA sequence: TGTGCCAGCAGTGAAATTCCCGGACCGATCACCGGGGAGCTGTTTTTT.